Sequencing of this T cell receptor beta chain was carried out in a study of blood T cell repertoires in COVID-19. About the study: The cDNA or gDNA used as material had been derived from T cells, B-cell-depleted T cells, or PBMCs.

Per germline, CDR1 SGHRS and CDR2 YFSETQ. V was trimmed by 4 bases and J by 2 bases, leaving 9 bases between them. CDR3 length equals 13 residues. Sequencing used immunoSEQ multiplex PCR; TCRdb keeps in-frame clones, though not all of them. The table lists about 170,000 clones, about four fifths of them singletons. The sequence came from an elderly woman with acute or convalescent COVID-19. Sequenced: peripheral blood. The chain carries TRBV5-1 and TRBJ2-5; possible D gene TRBD2, 5 bases. CDR3: CASSTTGQETQYF. The CDR3 nucleotides read TGCGCCAGCAGCACGACGGGACAAGAGACCCAGTACTTC.